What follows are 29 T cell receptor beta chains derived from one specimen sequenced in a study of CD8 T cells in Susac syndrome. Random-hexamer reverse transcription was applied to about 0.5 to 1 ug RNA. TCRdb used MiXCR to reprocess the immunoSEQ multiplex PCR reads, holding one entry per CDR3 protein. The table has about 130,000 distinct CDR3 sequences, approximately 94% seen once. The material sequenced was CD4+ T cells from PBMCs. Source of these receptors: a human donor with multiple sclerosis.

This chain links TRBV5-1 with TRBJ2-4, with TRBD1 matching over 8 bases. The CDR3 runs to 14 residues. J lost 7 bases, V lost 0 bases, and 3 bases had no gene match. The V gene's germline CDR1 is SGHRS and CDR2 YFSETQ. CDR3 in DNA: TGCGCCAGCAGCTTGGGGACAGGGAAGAACATTCAGTACTTC. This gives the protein CASSLGTGKNIQYF. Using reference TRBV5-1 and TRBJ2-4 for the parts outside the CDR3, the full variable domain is KAGVTQTPRYLIKTRGQQVTLSCSPISGHRSVSWYQQTPGQGLQFLFEYFSETQRNKGNFPGRFSGRQFSNSRSEMNVSTLELGDSALYLCASSLGTGKNIQYFGAGTRLSVL.

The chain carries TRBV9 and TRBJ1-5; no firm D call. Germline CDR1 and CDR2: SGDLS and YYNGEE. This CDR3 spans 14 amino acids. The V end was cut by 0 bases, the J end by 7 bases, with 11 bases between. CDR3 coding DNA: TGTGCCAGCAGCGTAGCCGGGTACGAGCAGCCCCAGCATTTT. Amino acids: CASSVAGYEQPQHF.

CDR3 coding DNA: TGCAGCGTCTCGGGACGGGATAACAATGAGCAGTTCTTC. Amino acids: CSVSGRDNNEQFF. The chain links TRBV29-1 to TRBJ2-1; D assignment may be TRBD1 or TRBD2 (5 bases each). The germline CDR1 and CDR2 sequences are SQVTM and ANQGSEA. V gave up 6 bases and J gave up 5 bases, with 14 bases separating them. The CDR3 extends over 13 amino acids.

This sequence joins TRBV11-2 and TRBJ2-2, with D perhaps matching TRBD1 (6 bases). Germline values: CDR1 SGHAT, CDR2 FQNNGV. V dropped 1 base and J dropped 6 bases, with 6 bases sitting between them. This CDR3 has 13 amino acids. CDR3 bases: TGTGCCAGCAGCTTAGGACAGGCCGGGGAGCTGTTTTTT. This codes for CASSLGQAGELFF.

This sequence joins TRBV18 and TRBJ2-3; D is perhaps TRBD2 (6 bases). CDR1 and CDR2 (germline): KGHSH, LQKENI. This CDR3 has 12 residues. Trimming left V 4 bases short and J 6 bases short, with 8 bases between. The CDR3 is CASSREVDTQYF. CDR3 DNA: TGTGCCAGCTCACGGGAGGTGGATACGCAGTATTTT.

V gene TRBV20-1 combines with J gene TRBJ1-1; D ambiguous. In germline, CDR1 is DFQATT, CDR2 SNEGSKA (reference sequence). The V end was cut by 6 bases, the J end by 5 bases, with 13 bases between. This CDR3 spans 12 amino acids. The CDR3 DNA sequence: TGCAGTGCCCCCAGAGCGGGTACTGAAGCTTTCTTT. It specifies CSAPRAGTEAFF.

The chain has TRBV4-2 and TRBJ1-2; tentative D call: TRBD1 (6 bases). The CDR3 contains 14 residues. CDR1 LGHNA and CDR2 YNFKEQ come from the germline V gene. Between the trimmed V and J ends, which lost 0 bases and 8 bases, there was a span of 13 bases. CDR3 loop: CASSQDGGLEGYTF. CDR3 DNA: TGTGCCAGCAGCCAAGACGGGGGGCTGGAGGGCTACACCTTC.

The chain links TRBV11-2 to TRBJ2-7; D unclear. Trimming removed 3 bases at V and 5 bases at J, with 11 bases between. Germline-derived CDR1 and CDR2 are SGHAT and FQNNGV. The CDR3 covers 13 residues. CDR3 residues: CASSLRPSHEQYF. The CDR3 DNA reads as TGTGCCAGCAGCTTGAGACCGAGCCACGAGCAGTACTTC.

The CDR3 DNA reads TGTGCCAGCTCACCAAACCGGGACCTTCAAGAGACCCAGTACTTC. It translates to CASSPNRDLQETQYF. The chain has TRBV18 and TRBJ2-5, with D perhaps matching TRBD1 or TRBD2 (5 bases each). Germline assignment: CDR1 KGHSH and CDR2 LQKENI. The length of the CDR3 is 15 residues. V shed 2 bases and J shed 2 bases, with 12 bases lying between them.

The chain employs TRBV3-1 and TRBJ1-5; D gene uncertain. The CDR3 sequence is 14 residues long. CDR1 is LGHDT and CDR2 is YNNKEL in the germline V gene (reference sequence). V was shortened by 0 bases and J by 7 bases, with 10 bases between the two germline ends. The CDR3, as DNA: TGTGCCAGCAGCCAAGACATAAGCGGGCAGCCCCAGCATTTT. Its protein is CASSQDISGQPQHF.

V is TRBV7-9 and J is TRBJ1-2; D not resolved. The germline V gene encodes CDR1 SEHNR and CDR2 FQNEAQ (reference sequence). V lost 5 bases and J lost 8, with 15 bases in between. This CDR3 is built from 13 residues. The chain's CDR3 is CASSLGNGGGYTF. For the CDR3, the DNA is TGTGCCAGCAGCCTGGGGAACGGAGGCGGCTACACCTTC.

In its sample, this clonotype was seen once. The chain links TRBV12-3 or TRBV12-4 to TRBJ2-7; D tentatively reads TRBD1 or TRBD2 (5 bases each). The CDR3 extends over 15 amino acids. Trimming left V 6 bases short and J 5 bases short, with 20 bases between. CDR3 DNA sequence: TGTGCCAGCAGCCAAGGGGAGCGCAGGATCCACGAGCAGTACTTC. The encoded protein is CASSQGERRIHEQYF.

For the CDR3, the DNA is TGTGCCAGCTCGGTTGCGCTTGACAGGGGGCGTCAGCCCCAGCATTTT. Its translation is CASSVALDRGRQPQHF. The V and J genes are TRBV12-3 or TRBV12-4 and TRBJ1-5; 10 positions match TRBD1. The V gene end was trimmed by 8 bases and the J gene end by 6 bases; junction bases not matched to a gene: 13. CDR3 size: 16 residues.

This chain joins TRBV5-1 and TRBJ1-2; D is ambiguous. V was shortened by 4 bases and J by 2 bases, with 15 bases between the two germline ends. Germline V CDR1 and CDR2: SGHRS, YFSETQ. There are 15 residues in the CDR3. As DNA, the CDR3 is TGCGCCAGCAGCCTAACAGCTAACTCAAACTATGGCTACACCTTC. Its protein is CASSLTANSNYGYTF.

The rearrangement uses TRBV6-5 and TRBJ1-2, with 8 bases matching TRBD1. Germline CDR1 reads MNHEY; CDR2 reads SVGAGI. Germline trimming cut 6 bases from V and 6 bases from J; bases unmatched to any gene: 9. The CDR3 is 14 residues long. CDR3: CASRPSGGSDGYTF. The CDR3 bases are TGTGCCAGCAGACCTTCAGGGGGCTCAGATGGCTACACCTTC.

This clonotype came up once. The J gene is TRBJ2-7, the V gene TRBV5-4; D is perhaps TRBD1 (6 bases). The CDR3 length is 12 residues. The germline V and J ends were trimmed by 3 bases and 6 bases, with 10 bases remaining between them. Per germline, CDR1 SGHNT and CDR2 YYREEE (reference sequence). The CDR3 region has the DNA TGTGCCAGCAGCTCCCAGGGGATCGAGCAGTACTTC. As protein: CASSSQGIEQYF.

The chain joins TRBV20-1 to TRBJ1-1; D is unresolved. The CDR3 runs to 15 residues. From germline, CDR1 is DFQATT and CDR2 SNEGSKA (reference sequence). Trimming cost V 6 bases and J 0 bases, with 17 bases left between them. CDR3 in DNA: TGCAGTGCGCTAGGTCCTCTACGTATGAACACTGAAGCTTTCTTT. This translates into CSALGPLRMNTEAFF.

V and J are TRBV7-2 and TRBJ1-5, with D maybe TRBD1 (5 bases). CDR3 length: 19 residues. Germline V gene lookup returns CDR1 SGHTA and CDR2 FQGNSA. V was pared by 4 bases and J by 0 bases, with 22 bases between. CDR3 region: CASSSSGTWGIYSNQPQHF. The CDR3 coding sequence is TGTGCCAGCAGCTCATCAGGCACCTGGGGCATCTATAGCAATCAGCCCCAGCATTTT.

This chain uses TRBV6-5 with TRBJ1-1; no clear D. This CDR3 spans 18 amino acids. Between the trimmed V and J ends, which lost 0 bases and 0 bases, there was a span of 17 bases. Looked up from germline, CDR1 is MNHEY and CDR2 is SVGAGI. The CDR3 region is CASSYSTLGRGMNTEAFF. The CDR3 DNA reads TGTGCCAGCAGTTACTCGACGTTGGGCCGGGGAATGAACACTGAAGCTTTCTTT.

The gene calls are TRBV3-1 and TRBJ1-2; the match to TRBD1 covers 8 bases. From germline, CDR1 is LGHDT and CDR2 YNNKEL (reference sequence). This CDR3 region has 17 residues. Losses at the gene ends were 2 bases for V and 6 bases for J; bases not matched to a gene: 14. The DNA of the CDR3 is TGTGCCAGCAGCCAACCAGTTGCCGGGACAGGCGTCAATGGCTACACCTTC. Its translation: CASSQPVAGTGVNGYTF.

The CDR3 nucleotides read TGTGCCAGCAGCTCCGCCCCAGGGTACGGTCAGCCCCAGCATTTT. Protein sequence: CASSSAPGYGQPQHF. The chain couples TRBV7-6 to TRBJ1-5; D may be TRBD1 (5 bases). Between the trimmed V and J ends, which lost 4 bases and 6 bases, there was a span of 16 bases. The CDR3 loop spans 15 amino acids. From germline, CDR1 is SGHVS and CDR2 FNYEAQ.

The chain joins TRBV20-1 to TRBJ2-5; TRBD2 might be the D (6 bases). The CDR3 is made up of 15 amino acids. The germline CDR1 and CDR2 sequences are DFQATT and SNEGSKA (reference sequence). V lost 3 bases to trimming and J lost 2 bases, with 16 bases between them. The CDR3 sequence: CSASLVSGLQETQYF. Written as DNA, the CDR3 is TGCAGTGCTAGTCTAGTCAGCGGGTTACAAGAGACCCAGTACTTC.

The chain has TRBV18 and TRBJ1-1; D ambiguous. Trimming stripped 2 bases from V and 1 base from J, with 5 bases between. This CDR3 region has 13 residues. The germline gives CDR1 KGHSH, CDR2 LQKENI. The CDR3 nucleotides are TGTGCCAGCTCACCAATGGGGAACACTGAAGCTTTCTTT. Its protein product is CASSPMGNTEAFF. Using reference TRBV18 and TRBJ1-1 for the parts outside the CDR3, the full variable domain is NAGVMQNPRHLVRRRGQEARLRCSPMKGHSHVYWYRQLPEEGLKFMVYLQKENIIDESGMPKERFSAEFPKEGPSILRIQQVVRGDSAAYFCASSPMGNTEAFFGQGTRLTVV.

For the CDR3, the DNA is TGTGCCAGCAGTTACGGGGGGCAGCGCAATCAGCCCCAGCATTTT. It specifies CASSYGGQRNQPQHF. This rearrangement joins TRBV7-8 to TRBJ1-5; D may be TRBD1 (6 bases). Trimming pared 6 bases from V and 2 bases from J, leaving 14 bases between. Germline lookup yields CDR1 SGHVS and CDR2 FQNEAQ. The CDR3 sequence is 15 residues long.

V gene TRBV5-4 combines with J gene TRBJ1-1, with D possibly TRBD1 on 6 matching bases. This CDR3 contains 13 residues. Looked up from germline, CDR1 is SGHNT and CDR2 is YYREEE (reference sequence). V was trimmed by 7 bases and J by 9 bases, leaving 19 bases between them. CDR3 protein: CASRDRPKEKAFF. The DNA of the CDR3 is TGTGCCAGCCGCGACAGGCCCAAAGAGAAAGCTTTCTTT.

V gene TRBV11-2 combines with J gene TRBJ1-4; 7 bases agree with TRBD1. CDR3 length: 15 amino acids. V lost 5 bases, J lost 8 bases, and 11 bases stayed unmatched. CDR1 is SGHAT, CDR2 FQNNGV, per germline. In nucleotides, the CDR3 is TGTGCCAGCAGCCACGAGACAGGGATGGGGGAAAAACTGTTTTTT. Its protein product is CASSHETGMGEKLFF.

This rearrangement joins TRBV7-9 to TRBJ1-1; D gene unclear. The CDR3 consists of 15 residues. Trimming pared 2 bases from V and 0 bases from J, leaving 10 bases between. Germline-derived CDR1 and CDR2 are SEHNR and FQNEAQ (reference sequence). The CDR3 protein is CASSLSGRLNTEAFF. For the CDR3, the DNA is TGTGCCAGCAGCTTAAGTGGCAGGCTGAACACTGAAGCTTTCTTT.

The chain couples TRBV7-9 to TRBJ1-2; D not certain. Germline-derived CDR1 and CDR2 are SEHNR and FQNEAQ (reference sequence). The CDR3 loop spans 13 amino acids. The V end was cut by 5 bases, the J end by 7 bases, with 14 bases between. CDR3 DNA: TGTGCCAGCAGCCACAGCGACCGGGGTGGCTACACCTTC. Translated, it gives CASSHSDRGGYTF.

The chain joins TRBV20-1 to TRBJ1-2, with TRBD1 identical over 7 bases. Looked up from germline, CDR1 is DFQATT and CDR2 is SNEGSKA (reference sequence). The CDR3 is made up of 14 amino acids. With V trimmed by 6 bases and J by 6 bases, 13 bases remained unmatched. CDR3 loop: CSAHSPGQYDGYTF. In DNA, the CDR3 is TGCAGTGCCCACAGTCCGGGACAGTACGATGGCTACACCTTC.